Listed here are 17 T cell receptor beta chains from one sample, sequenced in a study of control samples from healthy donors and cancer patients. Assay: immunoSEQ multiplex PCR; the TCRdb copy retains only in-frame clones and omits some. The sample records fewer than 70,000 clones, over 65% being singletons. Material for sequencing was PBMCs. These receptors came from a woman aged 45 to 65 with lung cancer.

This chain uses TRBV11-1 with TRBJ2-5; a weak D match, TRBD2 (6 bases). The germline V gene has CDR1 SGHAT and CDR2 FQDESV (reference sequence). The germline V and J ends were trimmed by 7 bases and 1 base, with 10 bases remaining between them. The CDR3 consists of 13 residues. The CDR3 is CASTQLAQETQYF. The DNA for the CDR3 is TGTGCCAGCACCCAACTAGCCCAAGAGACCCAGTACTTC.

This chain links TRBV9 with TRBJ1-4; D gene unclear. The V gene lost 0 bases and the J gene lost 0 bases, with 6 bases spanning the gap. Germline CDR1 and CDR2: SGDLS and YYNGEE. The CDR3 is 15 residues long. The CDR3 is CASSVGTATNEKLFF. The CDR3 bases are TGTGCCAGCAGCGTAGGGACGGCAACTAATGAAAAACTGTTTTTT.

The chain couples TRBV2 to TRBJ1-6, with D perhaps matching TRBD1 (6 bases). The CDR3 length is 18 residues. The V gene lost 3 bases and the J gene lost 4 bases, with 19 bases spanning the gap. The germline gives CDR1 SNHLY, CDR2 FYNNEI. The CDR3 region is CASSEGRGALPYNSPLHF. CDR3 bases: TGTGCCAGCAGTGAGGGCAGGGGCGCCCTTCCGTATAATTCACCCCTCCACTTT.

This chain uses TRBV7-2 with TRBJ2-7, with a weak D call TRBD2 (7 bases). The CDR3 totals 15 residues. The V gene's germline CDR1 is SGHTA and CDR2 FQGNSA. Trimming removed 5 bases from V and 2 bases from J, with 16 bases in between. CDR3 nucleotides: TGTGCCAGCAGCAAAACGGGGGGCCCTCCCTACGAGCAGTACTTC. This codes for CASSKTGGPPYEQYF.

The gene calls are TRBV6-5 and TRBJ2-5; 7 bases agree with TRBD1. Germline V gene data show CDR1 as MNHEY and CDR2 as SVGAGI. The junction had 7 bases not matched to a gene; V was cut back by 6 bases and J by 3 bases. The CDR3 is 14 residues long. CDR3 coding DNA: TGTGCCAGCAGGCCGACAGGGATGGAAGAGACCCAGTACTTC. The encoded protein is CASRPTGMEETQYF.

This clone was detected only a few times. The rearrangement links TRBV4-3 to TRBJ1-4, with TRBD1 matching 8 bases. This CDR3 is built from 18 residues. J lost 1 base, V lost 1 base, and 8 bases had no gene match. Germline values: CDR1 LGHNA, CDR2 YSLEER. The CDR3 loop is CASSQAAGGGRTNEKLFF. CDR3 nucleotide sequence: TGCGCCAGCAGCCAAGCTGCAGGGGGCGGGCGAACTAATGAAAAACTGTTTTTT.

The chain links TRBV5-1 to TRBJ1-5; D unresolved. Trimming left V 7 bases short and J 0 bases short, with 8 bases between. The CDR3 contains 13 residues. Germline V gene sequence: CDR1 SGHRS, CDR2 YFSETQ. CDR3 coding DNA: TGCGCCAGCTCGAGGGATAGCAATCAGCCCCAGCATTTT. Translation: CASSRDSNQPQHF.

The rearrangement joins TRBV6-2 or TRBV6-3 to TRBJ1-1; D remains ambiguous. CDR3 length equals 18 residues. Trimming pared 6 bases from V and 0 bases from J, leaving 23 bases between. The germline V gene has CDR1 MNHEY and CDR2 SVGEGT. CDR3 amino acids: CASRPRTDSFFLNTEAFF. For the CDR3, the DNA is TGTGCCAGCAGACCTCGGACTGATTCCTTCTTCTTGAACACTGAAGCTTTCTTT.

The chain couples TRBV28 to TRBJ2-3; TRBD2 is a possible D gene (5 bases). This CDR3 has 13 residues. Germline CDR1 MDHEN, CDR2 SYDVKM. CDR3 region: CATNPGSTDTQYF. The CDR3 DNA reads as TGTGCGACCAACCCGGGGAGCACAGATACGCAGTATTTT.

This clone has more than one count but fewer than ten. The chain carries TRBV7-2 and TRBJ1-1; perhaps TRBD1 as D (5 bases). V was trimmed by 5 bases and J by 0 bases, leaving 22 bases between them. Germline V gene lookup returns CDR1 SGHTA and CDR2 FQGNSA. This CDR3 comprises 18 residues. CDR3 nucleotides: TGTGCCAGCAGCCCGGGGCGGGGAAGGAGGACCCTGAACACTGAAGCTTTCTTT. Encoded protein: CASSPGRGRRTLNTEAFF. Combining the CDR3 with reference TRBV7-2 and TRBJ1-1 gives the whole variable domain GAGVSQSPSNKVTEKGKDVELRCDPISGHTALYWYRQSLGQGLEFLIYFQGNSAPDKSGLPSDRFSAERTGGSVSTLTIQRTQQEDSAVYLCASSPGRGRRTLNTEAFFGQGTRLTVV.

The CDR3 DNA sequence: TGTGCCAGCTCAACGCAGACAGGAGGGAGCAATCAGCCCCAGCATTTT. Its protein is CASSTQTGGSNQPQHF. The chain uses TRBV18 and TRBJ1-5; TRBD1 might be the D (6 bases). The CDR3 sequence is 16 residues long. V was cut by 5 bases and J by 1 base, with 15 bases left in between. Per the germline V gene, CDR1 is KGHSH and CDR2 is LQKENI.

The rearrangement uses TRBV5-4 and TRBJ2-2, with 7 positions matching TRBD1. The V gene's germline CDR1 is SGHNT and CDR2 YYREEE (reference sequence). Trimming took 3 bases from V and 5 from J; bases not matched to a gene: 7. This CDR3 comprises 15 residues. The CDR3 DNA follows: TGTGCCAGCAGCTCTGACAGGGTACGAACCGGGGAGCTGTTTTTT. The encoded protein is CASSSDRVRTGELFF.

This clone was detected once. The chain recombines TRBV25-1 with TRBJ1-2; unclear D gene. Germline V gives CDR1 MGHDK, CDR2 SYGVNS. Trimming took off 0 bases at V and 8 bases at J, with 19 bases between the two ends. The CDR3 spans 16 residues. DNA for the CDR3: TGTGCCAGCAGTGAATATACCCGGACGCAGGAACAGGGCTACACCTTC. Translating gives CASSEYTRTQEQGYTF.

This chain links TRBV27 with TRBJ2-1, with a possible D match to TRBD1 (5 bases). The ends were cut back, 3 bases at V and 8 bases at J, with 14 bases in the middle. Germline CDR1 reads MNHEY; CDR2 reads SMNVEV (reference sequence). This CDR3 is built from 14 residues. The CDR3 region has the DNA TGTGCCAGCAGTTTCGGCGGACAAGGCGATGAGCAGTTCTTC. Translated, it gives CASSFGGQGDEQFF.

This sequence joins TRBV6-5 and TRBJ1-2; 11 positions match TRBD1. The CDR3 has 16 residues. V was clipped by 2 bases and J by 4 bases; unmatched bases: 6. CDR1 and CDR2 (germline): MNHEY, SVGAGI. This chain's CDR3 is CASSYLRTGGTYGYTF. The CDR3 coding sequence is TGTGCCAGCAGTTACCTTAGGACAGGGGGCACCTATGGCTACACCTTC.

The chain combines TRBV18 with TRBJ2-1; 7 bases fit TRBD1. The CDR3 covers 15 residues. Trimming at V came to 3 bases and at J to 5 bases, leaving 7 bases not matched to a gene. Germline loops: CDR1 KGHSH, CDR2 LQKENI. The CDR3 DNA sequence: TGTGCCAGCTCACCTCTAGGACAGGTTCACAATGAGCAGTTCTTC. It is translated as CASSPLGQVHNEQFF.

V gene TRBV3-1 (or the pseudogene TRBV3-2) combines with J gene TRBJ2-1; 9 bases match TRBD1. Trimming took 4 bases from V and 6 from J; bases not matched to a gene: 10. There are 16 residues in the CDR3. Germline V gene data show CDR1 as LGHDT and CDR2 as YNNKEL (reference sequence). In nucleotides, the CDR3 is TGTGCCAGCAGCCCCTGGGGACAGGGCCGGGGCAATGAGCAGTTCTTC. This gives the protein CASSPWGQGRGNEQFF.